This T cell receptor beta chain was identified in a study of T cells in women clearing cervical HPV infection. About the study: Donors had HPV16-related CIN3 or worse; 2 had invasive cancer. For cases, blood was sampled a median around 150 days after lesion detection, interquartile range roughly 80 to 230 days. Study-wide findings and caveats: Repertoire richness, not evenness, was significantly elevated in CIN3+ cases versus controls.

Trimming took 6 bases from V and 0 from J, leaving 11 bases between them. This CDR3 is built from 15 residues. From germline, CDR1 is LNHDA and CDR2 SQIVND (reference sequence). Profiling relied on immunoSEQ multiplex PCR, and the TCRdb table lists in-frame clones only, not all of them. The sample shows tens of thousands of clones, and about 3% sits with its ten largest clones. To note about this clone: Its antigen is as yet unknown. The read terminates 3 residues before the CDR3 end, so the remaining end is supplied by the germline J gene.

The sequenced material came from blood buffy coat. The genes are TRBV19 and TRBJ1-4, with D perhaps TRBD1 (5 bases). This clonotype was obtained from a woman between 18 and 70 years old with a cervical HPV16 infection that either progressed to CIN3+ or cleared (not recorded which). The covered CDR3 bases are TGTGCCAGTAGGGACACAGGACCAACTAATGAAAAA. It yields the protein CASRDTGPTNEK. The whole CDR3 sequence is CASRDTGPTNEKLFF.